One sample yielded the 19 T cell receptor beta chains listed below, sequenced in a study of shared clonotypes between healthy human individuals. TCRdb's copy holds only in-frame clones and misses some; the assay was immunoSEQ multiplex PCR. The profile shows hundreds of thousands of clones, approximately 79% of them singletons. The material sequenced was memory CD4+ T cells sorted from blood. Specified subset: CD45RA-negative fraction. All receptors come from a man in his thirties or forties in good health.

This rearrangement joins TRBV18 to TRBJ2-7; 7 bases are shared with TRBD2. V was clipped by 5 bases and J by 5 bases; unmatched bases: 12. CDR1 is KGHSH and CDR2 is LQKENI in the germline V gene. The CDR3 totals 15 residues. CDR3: CASSRNRLGGNEQYF. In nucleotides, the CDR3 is TGTGCCAGCTCAAGAAACCGCCTCGGGGGGAACGAGCAGTACTTC.

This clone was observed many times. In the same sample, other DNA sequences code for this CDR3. The CDR3 protein is CSVRDNSNQPQHF. CDR3 DNA: TGCAGCGTTAGAGATAATAGCAATCAGCCCCAGCATTTT. The chain carries TRBV29-1 and TRBJ1-5; D is undetermined. Germline CDR1 and CDR2: SQVTM and ANQGSEA. The length of the CDR3 is 13 residues. The V end lost 5 bases, the J end lost 0 bases, and 8 bases lay between the germline ends.

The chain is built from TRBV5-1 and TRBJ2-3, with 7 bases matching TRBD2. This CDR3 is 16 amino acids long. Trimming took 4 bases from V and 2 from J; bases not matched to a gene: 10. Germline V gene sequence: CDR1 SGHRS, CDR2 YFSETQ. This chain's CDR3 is CASSLQRDPLTDTQYF. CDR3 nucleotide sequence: TGCGCCAGCAGCCTCCAGCGGGACCCCCTCACAGATACGCAGTATTTT.

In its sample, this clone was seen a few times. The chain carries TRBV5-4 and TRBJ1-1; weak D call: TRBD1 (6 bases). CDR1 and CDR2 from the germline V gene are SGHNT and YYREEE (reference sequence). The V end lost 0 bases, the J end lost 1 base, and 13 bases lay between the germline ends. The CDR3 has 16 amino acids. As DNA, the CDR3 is TGTGCCAGCAGCTTGGGGAAGGGGGGCGCGAACACTGAAGCTTTCTTT. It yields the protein CASSLGKGGANTEAFF.

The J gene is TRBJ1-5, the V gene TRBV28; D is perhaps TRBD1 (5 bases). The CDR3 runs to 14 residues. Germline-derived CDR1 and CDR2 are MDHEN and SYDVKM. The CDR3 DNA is TGTGCTTCTAAAAAGGGGCTGTCAAATCAGCCCCAGCATTTT. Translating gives CASKKGLSNQPQHF. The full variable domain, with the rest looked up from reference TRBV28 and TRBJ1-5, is DVKVTQSSRYLVKRTGEKVFLECVQDMDHENMFWYRQDPGLGLRLIYFSYDVKMKEKGDIPEGYSVSREKKERFSLILESASTNQTSMYLCASKKGLSNQPQHFGDGTRLSIL.

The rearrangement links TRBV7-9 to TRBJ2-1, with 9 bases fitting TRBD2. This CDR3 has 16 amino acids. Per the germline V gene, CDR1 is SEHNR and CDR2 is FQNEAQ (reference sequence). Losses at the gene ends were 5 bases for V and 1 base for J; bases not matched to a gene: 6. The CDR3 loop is CASSLGTSQSYNEQFF. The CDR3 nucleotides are TGTGCCAGCAGCCTCGGGACTAGCCAATCCTACAATGAGCAGTTCTTC. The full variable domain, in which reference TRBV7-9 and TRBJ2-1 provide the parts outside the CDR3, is DTGVSQNPRHKITKRGQNVTFRCDPISEHNRLYWYRQTLGQGPEFLTYFQNEAQLEKSRLLSDRFSAERPKGSFSTLEIQRTEQGDSAMYLCASSLGTSQSYNEQFFGPGTRLTVL.

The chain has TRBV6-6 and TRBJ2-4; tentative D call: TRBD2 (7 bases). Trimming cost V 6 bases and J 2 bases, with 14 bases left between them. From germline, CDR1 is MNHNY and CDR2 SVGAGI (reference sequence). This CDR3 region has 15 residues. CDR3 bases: TGTGCCAGCAGCCTGGGGGGGGCCTCCAAAAACATTCAGTACTTC. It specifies CASSLGGASKNIQYF.

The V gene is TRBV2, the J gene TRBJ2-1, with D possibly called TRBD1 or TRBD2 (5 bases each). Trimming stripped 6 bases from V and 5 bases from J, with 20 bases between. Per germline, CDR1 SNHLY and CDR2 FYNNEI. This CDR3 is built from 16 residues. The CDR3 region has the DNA TGTGCCAGCAGGGGTGGTCTAGAGGGGACCCACAATGAGCAGTTCTTC. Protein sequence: CASRGGLEGTHNEQFF.

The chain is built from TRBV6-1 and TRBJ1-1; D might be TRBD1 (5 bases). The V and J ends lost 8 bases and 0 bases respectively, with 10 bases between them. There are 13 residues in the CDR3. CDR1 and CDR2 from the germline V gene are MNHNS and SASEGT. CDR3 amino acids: CASWVRVNTEAFF. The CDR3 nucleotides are TGTGCCAGCTGGGTCAGGGTGAACACTGAAGCTTTCTTT.

As DNA, the CDR3 is TGTGCCAGCAGTGCTTTTGGGAGGGCCGCCTACGAGCAGTACTTC. Protein: CASSAFGRAAYEQYF. The chain recombines TRBV6-1 with TRBJ2-7, with 7 bases lining up with TRBD2. Per germline, CDR1 MNHNS and CDR2 SASEGT. The V gene end was trimmed by 4 bases and the J gene end by 2 bases; junction bases not matched to a gene: 8. The CDR3 loop spans 15 amino acids.

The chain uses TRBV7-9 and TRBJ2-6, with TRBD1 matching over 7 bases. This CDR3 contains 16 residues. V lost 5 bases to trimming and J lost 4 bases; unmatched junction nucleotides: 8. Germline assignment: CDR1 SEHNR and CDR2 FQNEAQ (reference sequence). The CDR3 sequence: CASSTRQGPGANVLTF. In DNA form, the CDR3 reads TGTGCCAGCAGCACTCGACAGGGACCCGGGGCCAACGTCCTGACTTTC.

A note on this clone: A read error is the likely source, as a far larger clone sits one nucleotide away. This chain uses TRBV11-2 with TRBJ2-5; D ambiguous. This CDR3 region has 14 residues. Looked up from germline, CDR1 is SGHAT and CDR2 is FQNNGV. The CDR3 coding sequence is TGTGCCGGCAGCTCTCCTCGCGGTGGGGAGACCCAGTACTTC. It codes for CAGSSPRGGETQYF.

CDR3 loop: CASSPRTGGRETQYF. CDR3 sequence (DNA): TGTGCCAGCAGCCCCCGGACAGGGGGCAGGGAGACCCAGTACTTC. This chain links TRBV7-9 with TRBJ2-5; 11 positions agree with TRBD1. Germline CDR1 is SEHNR and CDR2 is FQNEAQ (reference sequence). The CDR3 totals 15 residues. V shed 5 bases and J 5 bases; nucleotides not matched to a gene: 7.

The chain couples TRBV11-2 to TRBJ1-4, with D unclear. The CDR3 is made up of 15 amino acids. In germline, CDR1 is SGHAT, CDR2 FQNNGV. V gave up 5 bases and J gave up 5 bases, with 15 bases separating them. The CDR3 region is CASSPSGHSNEKLFF. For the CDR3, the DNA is TGTGCCAGCAGCCCCTCCGGGCATAGCAATGAAAAACTGTTTTTT.

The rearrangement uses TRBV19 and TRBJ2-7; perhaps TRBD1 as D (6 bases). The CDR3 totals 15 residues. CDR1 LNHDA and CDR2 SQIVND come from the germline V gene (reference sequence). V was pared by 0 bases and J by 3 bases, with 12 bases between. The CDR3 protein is CASSIDSQQGYEQYF. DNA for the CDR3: TGTGCCAGTAGTATAGATTCCCAACAGGGCTACGAGCAGTACTTC.

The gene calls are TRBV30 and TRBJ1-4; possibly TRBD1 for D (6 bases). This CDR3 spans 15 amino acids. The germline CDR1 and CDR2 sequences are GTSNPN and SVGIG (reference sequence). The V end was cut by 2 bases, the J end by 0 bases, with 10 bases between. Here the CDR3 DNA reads TGTGCCTGGAGTCCCGGACAGACAACTAATGAAAAACTGTTTTTT. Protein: CAWSPGQTTNEKLFF.

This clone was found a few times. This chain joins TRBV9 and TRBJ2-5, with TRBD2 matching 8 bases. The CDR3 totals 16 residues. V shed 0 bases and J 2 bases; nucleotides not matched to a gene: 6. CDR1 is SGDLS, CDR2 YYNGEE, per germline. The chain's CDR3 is CASSVGQAGVQETQYF. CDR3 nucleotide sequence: TGTGCCAGCAGCGTAGGGCAAGCGGGAGTACAAGAGACCCAGTACTTC.

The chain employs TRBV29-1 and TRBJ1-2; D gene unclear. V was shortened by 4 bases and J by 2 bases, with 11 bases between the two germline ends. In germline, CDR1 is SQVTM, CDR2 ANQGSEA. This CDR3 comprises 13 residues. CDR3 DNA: TGCAGCGTTGGGAAGGGATCAAACTATGGCTACACCTTC. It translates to CSVGKGSNYGYTF.

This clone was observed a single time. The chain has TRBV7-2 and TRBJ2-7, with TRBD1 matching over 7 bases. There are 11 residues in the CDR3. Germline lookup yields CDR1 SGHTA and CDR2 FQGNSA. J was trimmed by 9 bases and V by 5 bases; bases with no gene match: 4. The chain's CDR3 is CASSETGVQYF. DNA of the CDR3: TGTGCCAGCAGCGAAACAGGGGTGCAGTACTTC.